A single sample is the source of the 8 T cell receptor beta chains below, sequenced in a study of shared clonotypes between healthy human individuals. Clones were read by immunoSEQ multiplex PCR, and TCRdb kept only the in-frame ones, dropping some. The table shows 2 million to 2.5 million clones, with 85% to 95% occurring only once. Sequenced: naive CD4+ T cells from PBMCs. Subset reported: CD45RA+ positively selected. The receptors derive from a man aged 18 to 29 in good health. Some clones in this sample may be carry-over from other donors' samples.

The chain recombines TRBV7-6 with TRBJ1-5; D remains unclear. Germline V CDR1 and CDR2: SGHVS, FNYEAQ. The CDR3 totals 14 residues. Deletions cut 3 bases from V and 1 base from J, with 7 bases between. CDR3 protein: CASSLSESNQPQHF. CDR3 nucleotide sequence: TGTGCCAGCAGCTTGAGTGAGAGCAATCAGCCCCAGCATTTT.

The CDR3 DNA follows: TGTGCCAGCAGTTACTCGTCAGGAAGCAATCAGCCCCAGCATTTT. Translated: CASSYSSGSNQPQHF. The chain links TRBV6-6 to TRBJ1-5; D remains unclear. The CDR3 has 15 residues. The V and J ends lost 0 bases and 1 base respectively, with 7 bases between them. Per the germline V gene, CDR1 is MNHNY and CDR2 is SVGAGI (reference sequence).

The V and J genes are TRBV6-5 and TRBJ1-1; no firm D call. The CDR3 spans 14 residues. Germline values: CDR1 MNHEY, CDR2 SVGAGI. V shed 3 bases and J shed 0 bases, with 8 bases lying between them. The CDR3 loop is CASSYQRMNTEAFF. DNA of the CDR3: TGTGCCAGCAGTTATCAGAGGATGAACACTGAAGCTTTCTTT.

The chain links TRBV7-8 to TRBJ1-2; 10 nucleotides line up with TRBD1. Germline assignment: CDR1 SGHVS and CDR2 FQNEAQ. CDR3 length: 15 residues. The ends lost 5 bases at V and 4 bases at J; junction bases unmatched: 7. CDR3 sequence: CASSMRQGAGYGYTF. In nucleotides, the CDR3 is TGTGCCAGCAGCATGAGACAGGGGGCGGGCTATGGCTACACCTTC.

This clone was observed once. The CDR3 DNA sequence: TGTGCCAGCAGCCCCCCCTTTTGGAGCGGGAGTCGTCATGAGCAGTTCTTC. Its protein is CASSPPFWSGSRHEQFF. The chain links TRBV7-9 to TRBJ2-1, with 8 bases that match TRBD2. CDR3 length: 17 residues. CDR1 and CDR2 (germline): SEHNR, FQNEAQ (reference sequence). Trimming at V came to 5 bases and at J to 8 bases, leaving 17 bases not matched to a gene. Based on the CDR3 plus reference TRBV7-9 and TRBJ2-1, the full variable domain is DTGVSQNPRHKITKRGQNVTFRCDPISEHNRLYWYRQTLGQGPEFLTYFQNEAQLEKSRLLSDRFSAERPKGSFSTLEIQRTEQGDSAMYLCASSPPFWSGSRHEQFFGPGTRLTVL.

The V gene is TRBV28, the J gene TRBJ1-2; the match to TRBD1 covers 12 bases. The CDR3 has 16 amino acids. Germline V gene lookup returns CDR1 MDHEN and CDR2 SYDVKM. V trimming: 3 bases; J trimming: 5 bases; junction bases outside the gene matches: 7. CDR3 in amino acids: CASSLVGQGAEYGYTF. The CDR3 DNA is TGTGCCAGCAGTTTGGTGGGACAGGGGGCAGAGTATGGCTACACCTTC.

V gene TRBV6-6 combines with J gene TRBJ2-2, with TRBD2 matching 9 bases. CDR1 and CDR2 from the germline V gene are MNHNY and SVGAGI (reference sequence). The trim removed 8 bases at V and 3 bases at J, leaving 10 bases unmatched. This CDR3 is 16 amino acids long. The CDR3 protein is CASGKLGLAHTGELFF. The CDR3 coding sequence is TGTGCCAGCGGAAAACTTGGACTAGCGCACACCGGGGAGCTGTTTTTT.

V gene TRBV4-3 combines with J gene TRBJ2-5, with TRBD2 matching over 7 bases. After removal of 0 bases from V and 8 bases from J, the junction contained 9 bases not matched to a gene. Looked up from germline, CDR1 is LGHNA and CDR2 is YSLEER. This CDR3 has 15 amino acids. CDR3 sequence: CASSQEDGRGVTQYF. The CDR3 coding sequence is TGCGCCAGCAGCCAAGAGGACGGCCGGGGGGTAACCCAGTACTTC.